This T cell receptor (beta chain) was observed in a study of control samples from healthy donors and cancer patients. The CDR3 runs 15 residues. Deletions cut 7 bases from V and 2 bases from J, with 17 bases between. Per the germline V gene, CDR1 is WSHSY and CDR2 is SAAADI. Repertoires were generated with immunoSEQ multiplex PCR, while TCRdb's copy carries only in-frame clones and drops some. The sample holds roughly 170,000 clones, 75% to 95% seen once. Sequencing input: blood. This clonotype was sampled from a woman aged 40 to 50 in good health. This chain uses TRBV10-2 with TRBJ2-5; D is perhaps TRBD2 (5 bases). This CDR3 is CASKGFGERQETQYF. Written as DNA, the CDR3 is TGCGCCAGCAAAGGGTTCGGGGAACGTCAAGAGACCCAGTACTTC.